This TCR beta chain was documented in a study of shared clonotypes between healthy human individuals. The CDR3 extends over 11 amino acids. Healthy HIV-negative adults without recent acute infections or vaccinations served as donors. The protocol was immunoSEQ multiplex PCR, while the TCRdb copy is restricted to in-frame clones and leaves out a portion. This table holds roughly 490,000 clones, less than 80% found once. The sequenced material came from PBMCs. The chain carries TRBV21-1 and TRBJ2-3. TRBV21-1 is termed a pseudogene. The source of this sequence is a woman aged 40 to 55 in good health. Some clones in this sample may be carry-over from other donors' samples. The chain's CDR3 is CASSRTDTQYF. CDR3 bases: TGTGCCAGCAGCAGGACCGATACGCAGTATTTT.